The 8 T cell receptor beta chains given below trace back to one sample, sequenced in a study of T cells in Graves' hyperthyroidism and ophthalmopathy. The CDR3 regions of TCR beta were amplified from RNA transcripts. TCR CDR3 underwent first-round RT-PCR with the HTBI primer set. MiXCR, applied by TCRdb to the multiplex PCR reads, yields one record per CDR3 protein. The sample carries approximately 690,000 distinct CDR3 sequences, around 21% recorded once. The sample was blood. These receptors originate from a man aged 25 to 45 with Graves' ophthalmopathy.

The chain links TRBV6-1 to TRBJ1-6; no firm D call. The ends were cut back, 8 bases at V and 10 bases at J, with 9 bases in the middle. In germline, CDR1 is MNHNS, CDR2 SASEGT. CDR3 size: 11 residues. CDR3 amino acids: CASCQWSPLHF. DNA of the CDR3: TGTGCCAGCTGCCAATGGTCACCCCTCCACTTT.

CDR3 protein: CASSTLPNRVGNTIYF. The CDR3 bases are TGTGCCAGCAGCACTCTCCCGAACAGGGTTGGAAACACCATATATTTT. The chain combines TRBV28 with TRBJ1-3, with D possibly matching TRBD1 (6 bases). CDR3 length equals 16 residues. Germline CDR1 reads MDHEN; CDR2 reads SYDVKM. The germline V and J ends were trimmed by 6 bases and 3 bases, with 18 bases remaining between them.

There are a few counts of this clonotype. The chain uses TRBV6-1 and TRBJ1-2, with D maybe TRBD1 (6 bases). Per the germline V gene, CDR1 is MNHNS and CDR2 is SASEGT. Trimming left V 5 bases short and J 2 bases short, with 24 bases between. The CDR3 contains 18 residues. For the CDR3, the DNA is TGTGCCAGCAGTCCCCGGGGGGGCCTCCGGACATCCAACTATGGCTACACCTTC. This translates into CASSPRGGLRTSNYGYTF.

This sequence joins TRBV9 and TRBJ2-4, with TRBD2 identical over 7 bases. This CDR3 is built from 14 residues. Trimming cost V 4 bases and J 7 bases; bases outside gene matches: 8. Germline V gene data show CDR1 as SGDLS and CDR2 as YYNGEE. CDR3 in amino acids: CASSSRGEGNIQYF. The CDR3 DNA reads TGTGCCAGCAGCTCCCGCGGGGAGGGGAACATTCAGTACTTC. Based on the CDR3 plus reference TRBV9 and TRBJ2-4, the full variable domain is DSGVTQTPKHLITATGQRVTLRCSPRSGDLSVYWYQQSLDQGLQFLIQYYNGEERAKGNILERFSAQQFPDLHSELNLSSLELGDSALYFCASSSRGEGNIQYFGAGTRLSVL.

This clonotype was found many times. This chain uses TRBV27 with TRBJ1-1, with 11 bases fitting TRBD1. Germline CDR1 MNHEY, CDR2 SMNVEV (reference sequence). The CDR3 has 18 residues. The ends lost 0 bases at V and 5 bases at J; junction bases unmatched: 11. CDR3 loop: CASSLSVGTGGLVTEAFF. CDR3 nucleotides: TGTGCCAGCAGTTTATCGGTTGGGACAGGGGGGCTGGTAACTGAAGCTTTCTTT.

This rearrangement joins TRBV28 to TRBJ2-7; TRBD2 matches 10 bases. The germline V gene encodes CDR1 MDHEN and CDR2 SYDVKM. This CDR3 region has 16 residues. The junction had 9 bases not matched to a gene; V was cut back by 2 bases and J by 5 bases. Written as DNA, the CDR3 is TGTGCCAGCAGTTTAGTCGCTAGCGGGAGTACCGACGAGCAGTACTTC. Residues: CASSLVASGSTDEQYF. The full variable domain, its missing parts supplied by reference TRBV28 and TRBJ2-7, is DVKVTQSSRYLVKRTGEKVFLECVQDMDHENMFWYRQDPGLGLRLIYFSYDVKMKEKGDIPEGYSVSREKKERFSLILESASTNQTSMYLCASSLVASGSTDEQYFGPGTRLTVT.

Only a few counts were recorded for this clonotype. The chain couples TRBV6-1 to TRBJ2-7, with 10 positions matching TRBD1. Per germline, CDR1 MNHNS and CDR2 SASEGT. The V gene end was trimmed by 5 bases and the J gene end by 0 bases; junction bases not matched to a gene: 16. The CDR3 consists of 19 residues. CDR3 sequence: CASSSLGTGDAHHSYEQYF. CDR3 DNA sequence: TGTGCCAGCAGTTCCCTAGGGACAGGGGACGCCCACCACTCCTACGAGCAGTACTTC.

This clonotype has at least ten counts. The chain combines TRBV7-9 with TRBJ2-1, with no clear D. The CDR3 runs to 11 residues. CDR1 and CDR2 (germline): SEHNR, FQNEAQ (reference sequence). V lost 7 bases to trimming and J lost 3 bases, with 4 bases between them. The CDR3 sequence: CASTSYNEQFF. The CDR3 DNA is TGTGCCAGCACGAGCTACAATGAGCAGTTCTTC.